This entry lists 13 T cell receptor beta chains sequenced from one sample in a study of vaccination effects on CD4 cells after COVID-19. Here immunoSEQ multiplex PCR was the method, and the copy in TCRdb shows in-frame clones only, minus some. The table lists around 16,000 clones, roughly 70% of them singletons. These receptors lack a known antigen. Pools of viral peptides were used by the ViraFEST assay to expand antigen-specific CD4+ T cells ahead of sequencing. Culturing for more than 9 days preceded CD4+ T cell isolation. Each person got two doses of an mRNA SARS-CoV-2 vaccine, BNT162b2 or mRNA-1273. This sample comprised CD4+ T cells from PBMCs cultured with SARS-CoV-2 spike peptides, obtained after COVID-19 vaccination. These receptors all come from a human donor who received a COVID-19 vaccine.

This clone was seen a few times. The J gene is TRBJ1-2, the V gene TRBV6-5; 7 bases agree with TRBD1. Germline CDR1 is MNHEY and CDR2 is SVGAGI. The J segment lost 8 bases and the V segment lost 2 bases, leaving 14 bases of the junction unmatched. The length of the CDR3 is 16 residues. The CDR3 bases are TGTGCCAGCAGTTACGGGGGGAATGAGGGGGCGCAAGGCTACACCTTC. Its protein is CASSYGGNEGAQGYTF.

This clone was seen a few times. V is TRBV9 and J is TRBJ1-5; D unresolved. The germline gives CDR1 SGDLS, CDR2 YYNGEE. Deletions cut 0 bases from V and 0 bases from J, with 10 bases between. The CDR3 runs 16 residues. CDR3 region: CASSVGEGYSNQPQHF. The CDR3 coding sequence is TGTGCCAGCAGCGTAGGAGAGGGCTATAGCAATCAGCCCCAGCATTTT.

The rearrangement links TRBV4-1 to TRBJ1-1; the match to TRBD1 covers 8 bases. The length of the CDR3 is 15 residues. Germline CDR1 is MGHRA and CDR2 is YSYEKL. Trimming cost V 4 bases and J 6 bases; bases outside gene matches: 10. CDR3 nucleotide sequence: TGCGCCAGCAGCCGACAACGCGACAGGGGCGCTGAAGCTTTCTTT. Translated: CASSRQRDRGAEAFF.

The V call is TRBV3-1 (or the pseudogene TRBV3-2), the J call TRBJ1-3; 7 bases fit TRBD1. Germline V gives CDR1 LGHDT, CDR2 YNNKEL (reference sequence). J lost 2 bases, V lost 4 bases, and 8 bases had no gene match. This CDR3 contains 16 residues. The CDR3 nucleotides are TGTGCCAGCAGCCCTCGTTCGACAGGGACTGGAAACACCATATATTTT. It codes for CASSPRSTGTGNTIYF.

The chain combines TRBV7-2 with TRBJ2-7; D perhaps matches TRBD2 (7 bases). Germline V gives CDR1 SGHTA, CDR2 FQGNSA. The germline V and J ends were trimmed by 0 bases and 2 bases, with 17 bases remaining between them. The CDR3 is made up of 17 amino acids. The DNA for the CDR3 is TGTGCCAGCAGCTTAGCCCAATGGCGGGGGACAACCTACGAGCAGTACTTC. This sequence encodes CASSLAQWRGTTYEQYF.

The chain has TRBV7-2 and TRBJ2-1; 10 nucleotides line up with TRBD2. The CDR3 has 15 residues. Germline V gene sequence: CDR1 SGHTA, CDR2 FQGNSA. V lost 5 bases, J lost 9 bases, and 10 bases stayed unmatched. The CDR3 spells CASSLGLAGASEQFF. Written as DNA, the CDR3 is TGTGCCAGCAGCCTGGGGCTAGCGGGAGCCAGTGAGCAGTTCTTC.

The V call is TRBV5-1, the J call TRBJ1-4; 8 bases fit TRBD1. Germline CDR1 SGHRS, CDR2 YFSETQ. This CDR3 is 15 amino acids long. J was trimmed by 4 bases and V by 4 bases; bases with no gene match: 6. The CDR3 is CASSDGQGSNEKLFF. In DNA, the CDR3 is TGCGCCAGCAGCGACGGACAGGGCAGTAATGAAAAACTGTTTTTT.

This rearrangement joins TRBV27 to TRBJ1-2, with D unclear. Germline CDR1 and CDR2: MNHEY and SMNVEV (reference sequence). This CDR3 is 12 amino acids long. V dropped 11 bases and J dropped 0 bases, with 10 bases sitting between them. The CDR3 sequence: CAAGAANYGYTF. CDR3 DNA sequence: TGTGCCGCGGGAGCGGCTAACTATGGCTACACCTTC.

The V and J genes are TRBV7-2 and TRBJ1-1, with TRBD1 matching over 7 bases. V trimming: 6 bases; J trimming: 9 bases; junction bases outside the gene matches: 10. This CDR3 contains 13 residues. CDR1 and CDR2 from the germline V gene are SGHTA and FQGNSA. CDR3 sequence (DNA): TGTGCCAGCAGTCAGGACAGGCGAGCCCAAGCTTTCTTT. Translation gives CASSQDRRAQAFF. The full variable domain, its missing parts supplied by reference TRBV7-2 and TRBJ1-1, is GAGVSQSPSNKVTEKGKDVELRCDPISGHTALYWYRQSLGQGLEFLIYFQGNSAPDKSGLPSDRFSAERTGGSVSTLTIQRTQQEDSAVYLCASSQDRRAQAFFGQGTRLTVV.

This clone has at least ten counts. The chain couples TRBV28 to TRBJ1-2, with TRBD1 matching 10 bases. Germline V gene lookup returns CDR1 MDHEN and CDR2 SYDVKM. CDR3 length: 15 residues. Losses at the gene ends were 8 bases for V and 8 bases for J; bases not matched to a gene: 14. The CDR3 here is CASSSRQGALGGYTF. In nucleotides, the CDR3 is TGTGCCAGCTCCTCACGACAGGGGGCGTTGGGAGGCTACACCTTC.

CDR3 DNA: TGTGCCAGCAGTGATAGGACAGGGAGCTCACCCCTCCACTTT. It is translated as CASSDRTGSSPLHF. This chain joins TRBV2 and TRBJ1-6, with 8 bases lining up with TRBD1. V was clipped by 3 bases and J by 10 bases; unmatched bases: 5. Germline V gene data show CDR1 as SNHLY and CDR2 as FYNNEI. CDR3 length: 14 amino acids.

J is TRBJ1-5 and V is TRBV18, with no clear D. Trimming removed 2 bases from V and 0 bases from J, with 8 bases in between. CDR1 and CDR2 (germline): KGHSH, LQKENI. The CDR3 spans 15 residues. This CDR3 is CASSPAGDSNQPQHF. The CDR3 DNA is TGTGCCAGCTCACCAGCGGGAGATAGCAATCAGCCCCAGCATTTT.

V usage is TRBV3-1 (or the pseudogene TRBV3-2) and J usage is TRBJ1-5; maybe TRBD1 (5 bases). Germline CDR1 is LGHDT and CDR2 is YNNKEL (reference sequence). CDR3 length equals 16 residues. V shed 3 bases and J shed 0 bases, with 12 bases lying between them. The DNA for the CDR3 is TGTGCCAGCAGCCAGGGGGTCCAAGATAGCAATCAGCCCCAGCATTTT. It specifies CASSQGVQDSNQPQHF.